This is a list of T cell receptor beta chains from one sample in a study of blood T cells in healthy people across ages. TCRdb processed the 5' RACE reads anew with MiXCR; each CDR3 protein has one entry. The repertoire holds over 1,500,000 distinct CDR3 sequences, with around half as singletons. The sample was blood. The receptors were gathered from a woman in her thirties or forties in good health. Each CDR3 is given with its conserved first and last residue. Fields, in order: D gene, V gene, clone size, J gene, CDR3 protein, CDR3 DNA. D genes are given only for firm matches. Part of the rows lack a size; the others show once, few, many or a class for expanded clones.

D gene: .; V gene: TRBV6-6; clone size: few; J gene: TRBJ1-1; CDR3 protein: CASSQVGNTEAFF; CDR3 DNA: TGTGCCAGCAGCCAGGTTGGGAACACTGAAGCTTTCTTT
D gene: .; V gene: TRBV19; clone size: .; J gene: TRBJ1-1; CDR3 protein: CASSTGRGGTEAFF; CDR3 DNA: TGTGCCAGTAGCACAGGGAGGGGTGGCACTGAAGCTTTCTTT
D gene: TRBD1; V gene: TRBV12-3/TRBV12-4; clone size: .; J gene: TRBJ2-1; CDR3 protein: CASRRPGTDNEQFF; CDR3 DNA: TGTGCCAGCAGACGACCCGGGACAGACAATGAGCAGTTCTTC
D gene: .; V gene: TRBV7-9; clone size: .; J gene: TRBJ1-2; CDR3 protein: CASSSTMSGAYGYTF; CDR3 DNA: TGTGCCAGCAGCTCGACTATGTCAGGGGCTTATGGCTACACCTTC
D gene: TRBD1; V gene: TRBV2; clone size: few; J gene: TRBJ2-7; CDR3 protein: CASTRGTGASEQYF; CDR3 DNA: TGTGCCAGCACTAGGGGAACAGGGGCCTCCGAGCAGTACTTC
D gene: TRBD1; V gene: TRBV28; clone size: .; J gene: TRBJ2-5; CDR3 protein: CASSPTLGQGSGETQYF; CDR3 DNA: TGTGCCAGCAGTCCAACCCTGGGACAGGGGTCCGGGGAGACCCAGTACTTC
D gene: TRBD1; V gene: TRBV10-3; clone size: once; J gene: TRBJ2-7; CDR3 protein: CAISEDRGAFYEQYF; CDR3 DNA: TGTGCCATCAGTGAGGACAGGGGAGCCTTCTACGAGCAGTACTTC
D gene: .; V gene: TRBV7-2; clone size: few; J gene: TRBJ2-4; CDR3 protein: CASSLGGDTKNIQYF; CDR3 DNA: TGTGCCAGCAGCTTAGGGGGTGACACCAAAAACATTCAGTACTTC
D gene: TRBD2; V gene: TRBV4-3; clone size: few; J gene: TRBJ2-1; CDR3 protein: CASSQNLASGGVSYNEQFF; CDR3 DNA: TGCGCCAGCAGTCAAAATTTGGCTAGCGGGGGGGTGTCCTACAATGAGCAGTTCTTC
D gene: .; V gene: TRBV12-3/TRBV12-4; clone size: .; J gene: TRBJ2-5; CDR3 protein: CASSPGPGREQYF; CDR3 DNA: TGTGCCAGCAGTCCCGGTCCAGGACGGGAGCAGTACTTC
D gene: .; V gene: TRBV28; clone size: .; J gene: TRBJ2-3; CDR3 protein: CASSKTGPTDTQYF; CDR3 DNA: TGTGCCAGCAGTAAAACAGGCCCCACAGATACGCAGTATTTT
D gene: .; V gene: TRBV6-2/TRBV6-3; clone size: .; J gene: TRBJ1-2; CDR3 protein: CASTDRTYGYTF; CDR3 DNA: TGTGCCAGCACCGACAGGACCTATGGCTACACCTTC
D gene: .; V gene: TRBV7-9; clone size: .; J gene: TRBJ2-4; CDR3 protein: CASSLGAPLGHDIRYF; CDR3 DNA: TGTGCCAGCAGCTTAGGGGCTCCCCTTGGACACGACATTCGGTACTTC
D gene: .; V gene: TRBV6-2/TRBV6-3; clone size: few; J gene: TRBJ1-2; CDR3 protein: CASSYSVLSYGYTF; CDR3 DNA: TGTGCCAGCAGTTACTCCGTCCTCTCATATGGCTACACCTTC
D gene: TRBD1; V gene: TRBV4-2; clone size: .; J gene: TRBJ2-1; CDR3 protein: CASSPTGMNNEQFF; CDR3 DNA: TGTGCCAGCAGCCCGACAGGGATGAACAATGAGCAGTTCTTC
D gene: .; V gene: TRBV4-1; clone size: .; J gene: TRBJ2-3; CDR3 protein: CASRQTGSTDTQYF; CDR3 DNA: TGCGCCAGCCGGCAAACAGGGAGCACAGATACGCAGTATTTT
D gene: TRBD2; V gene: TRBV7-2; clone size: .; J gene: TRBJ2-1; CDR3 protein: CASSARGAGASEQFF; CDR3 DNA: TGTGCCAGCAGCGCCCGGGGAGCGGGGGCTTCTGAGCAGTTCTTC
D gene: TRBD2; V gene: TRBV29-1; clone size: few; J gene: TRBJ2-1; CDR3 protein: CSVGLAGANEQFF; CDR3 DNA: TGCAGCGTTGGACTAGCGGGGGCAAATGAGCAGTTCTTC
D gene: .; V gene: TRBV6-1; clone size: .; J gene: TRBJ1-5; CDR3 protein: CASTWSRVDQPQHF; CDR3 DNA: TGTGCCAGCACCTGGAGCAGGGTGGATCAGCCCCAGCATTTT
D gene: .; V gene: TRBV28; clone size: .; J gene: TRBJ1-2; CDR3 protein: CASSGDFPNYGYTF; CDR3 DNA: TGTGCCAGCAGTGGGGACTTTCCTAACTATGGCTACACCTTC
D gene: TRBD1; V gene: TRBV6-5; clone size: .; J gene: TRBJ2-7; CDR3 protein: CASSSRQGSAYEQYF; CDR3 DNA: TGTGCCAGCAGTTCTAGACAGGGGTCCGCCTACGAGCAGTACTTC
D gene: .; V gene: TRBV14; clone size: few; J gene: TRBJ2-3; CDR3 protein: CASSPDLITDTQYF; CDR3 DNA: TGTGCCAGCAGCCCAGACCTGATAACAGATACGCAGTATTTT
D gene: .; V gene: TRBV9; clone size: .; J gene: TRBJ1-1; CDR3 protein: CASSGTSLNTEAFF; CDR3 DNA: TGTGCCAGCAGCGGGACATCTTTAAACACTGAAGCTTTCTTT
D gene: TRBD2; V gene: TRBV9; clone size: .; J gene: TRBJ2-1; CDR3 protein: CASSVSLGLAYNEQFF; CDR3 DNA: TGTGCCAGCAGCGTTTCGTTAGGACTAGCCTACAATGAGCAGTTCTTC
D gene: .; V gene: TRBV6-5; clone size: .; J gene: TRBJ1-6; CDR3 protein: CASSYSEAGVGNSPLHF; CDR3 DNA: TGTGCCAGCAGTTACTCGGAGGCGGGGGTCGGTAATTCACCCCTCCACTTT
D gene: .; V gene: TRBV12-3/TRBV12-4; clone size: .; J gene: TRBJ2-1; CDR3 protein: CAGSSSRGAEQFF; CDR3 DNA: TGTGCCGGCAGTTCTAGCAGGGGCGCCGAGCAGTTCTTC
D gene: .; V gene: TRBV5-6; clone size: .; J gene: TRBJ1-2; CDR3 protein: CASVTNRTPYGYTF; CDR3 DNA: TGTGCCTCGGTGACGAATAGGACCCCCTATGGCTACACCTTC
D gene: .; V gene: TRBV7-2; clone size: .; J gene: TRBJ1-2; CDR3 protein: CASSRRTDLGGYTF; CDR3 DNA: TGTGCCAGCAGCCGGAGGACAGACCTTGGGGGCTACACCTTC
D gene: .; V gene: TRBV5-4; clone size: .; J gene: TRBJ2-5; CDR3 protein: CASSLVGLAQYF; CDR3 DNA: TGTGCCAGCAGCTTGGTGGGGTTGGCCCAGTACTTC